These 5 T cell receptor beta chains originate from one sample sequenced in a study of shared clonotypes between healthy human individuals. Produced via immunoSEQ multiplex PCR; TCRdb's table is partial and in-frame only. Among roughly 2 million clones listed, around 95% were seen once. The source material was naive CD4+ T cells sorted from blood. Subset in this sample: CD45RA+ positively selected. The receptors derive from a young man in good health.

The genes are TRBV15 and TRBJ2-1, with 7 bases aligning to TRBD2. Germline lookup yields CDR1 LNHNV and CDR2 YYDKDF (reference sequence). There are 15 residues in the CDR3. With 1 base clipped from V and 4 bases from J, the junction kept 4 bases outside the gene matches. As DNA, the CDR3 is TGTGCCACCAGCAGAGGGCTAGCGGATTACAATGAGCAGTTCTTC. Protein product: CATSRGLADYNEQFF.

This clone has only one observation. The chain couples TRBV5-1 to TRBJ2-2; D may be TRBD1 (5 bases). Trimming left V 2 bases short and J 3 bases short, with 8 bases between. Looked up from germline, CDR1 is SGHRS and CDR2 is YFSETQ. The CDR3 is 14 residues long. This chain's CDR3 is CASSFDRDTGELFF. CDR3 coding DNA: TGCGCCAGCAGCTTCGACAGAGACACCGGGGAGCTGTTTTTT.

Note on this clone: The identical CDR3 is also encoded by other nucleotide sequences in the sample. V usage is TRBV27 and J usage is TRBJ1-5; D is undetermined. CDR3 length: 14 amino acids. Between the trimmed V and J ends, which lost 3 bases and 0 bases, there was a span of 6 bases. The germline CDR1 and CDR2 sequences are MNHEY and SMNVEV (reference sequence). CDR3 nucleotides: TGTGCCAGCAGTTTGGGCGATAGCAATCAGCCCCAGCATTTT. As protein: CASSLGDSNQPQHF.

The genes are TRBV29-1 and TRBJ2-3; the D call may be TRBD1 or TRBD2 (5 bases each). This CDR3 contains 15 residues. The ends were cut back, 0 bases at V and 1 base at J, with 11 bases in the middle. CDR1 SQVTM and CDR2 ANQGSEA come from the germline V gene. The DNA for the CDR3 is TGCAGCGTTGAAGAATTGGGGGTCCGCACAGATACGCAGTATTTT. Amino acid sequence: CSVEELGVRTDTQYF.

This chain connects TRBV7-9 to TRBJ2-7; 7 nucleotides align to TRBD1. Germline CDR1 and CDR2: SEHNR and FQNEAQ (reference sequence). This CDR3 spans 15 amino acids. V lost 3 bases to trimming and J lost 2 bases; unmatched junction nucleotides: 7. The CDR3 here is CASSFRAGGTYEQYF. The CDR3 nucleotides read TGTGCCAGCAGCTTCAGGGCAGGGGGTACCTACGAGCAGTACTTC.